The clone carrying this TCR beta chain was found once. Its antigen is as yet unknown. This sample was included in a study of T cell responses to AZD1222 COVID-19 vaccine. Study-level findings and limits: White British people made up most donors, females outnumbered males, and clonal diversity was possibly underestimated. Nearly half of spike-specific TCRs reportedly target variant regions that are unmutated in the B.1.351 and B.1.1.7 variants. It was only a handful of AZD1222 recipients who were seropositive at baseline.

The CDR3 contains 16 residues. Trimming at V came to 7 bases and at J to 4 bases, leaving 14 bases not matched to a gene. Germline values: CDR1 MNHEY, CDR2 SMNVEV (reference sequence). The protocol was immunoSEQ multiplex PCR, while the TCRdb copy is restricted to in-frame clones and leaves out a portion. The data hold 75,000 to 85,000 clones, with around nine tenths observed a single time. The TCR sequence derives from an adult who received the AZD1222 COVID-19 vaccine. This sequence joins TRBV27 and TRBJ2-3; 7 positions agree with TRBD2. The source material was peripheral blood, sampled 28 days after the second AZD1222 dose. The DNA of the CDR3 is TGTGCCAGCACCCCCCTGCGGGGGTCGAGGGCAGATACGCAGTATTTT. Translating it yields CASTPLRGSRADTQYF.